The subject of this entry is one T cell receptor beta chain. What it binds is unknown. The data belong to a study of shared clonotypes between healthy human individuals. Overall study: Two female and a few male donors aged 18 to 49 were enrolled.

The data were produced by immunoSEQ multiplex PCR, yet TCRdb's version contains in-frame clones alone and is incomplete. The table has 100,000 or so clones, about 67% seen once. Study conclusions and caveats: Among the subsets, naive ones generally showed larger estimated richness than memory ones. Non-shared clonotypes had lower generation probabilities than those shared by all four donors. A few donors had around 5% of their naive CD4 clonotypes in common.

The receptor comes from a woman younger than 45 in good health. The sequenced material came from memory CD8+ T cells sorted from blood. Subset in this sample: CD45RO+ cells pooled with CCR7-negative TemRA cells.

CDR3 nucleotides: TGTGCCATCACGCCCATCGGCAGGTTAAACGTTGGCTACACCTTC. Translated, it gives CAITPIGRLNVGYTF. V and J are TRBV10-3 and TRBJ1-2; no clear D. The CDR3 is 15 amino acids. V was pared by 7 bases and J by 7 bases, with 22 bases between. Germline assignment: CDR1 ENHRY and CDR2 SYGVKD.